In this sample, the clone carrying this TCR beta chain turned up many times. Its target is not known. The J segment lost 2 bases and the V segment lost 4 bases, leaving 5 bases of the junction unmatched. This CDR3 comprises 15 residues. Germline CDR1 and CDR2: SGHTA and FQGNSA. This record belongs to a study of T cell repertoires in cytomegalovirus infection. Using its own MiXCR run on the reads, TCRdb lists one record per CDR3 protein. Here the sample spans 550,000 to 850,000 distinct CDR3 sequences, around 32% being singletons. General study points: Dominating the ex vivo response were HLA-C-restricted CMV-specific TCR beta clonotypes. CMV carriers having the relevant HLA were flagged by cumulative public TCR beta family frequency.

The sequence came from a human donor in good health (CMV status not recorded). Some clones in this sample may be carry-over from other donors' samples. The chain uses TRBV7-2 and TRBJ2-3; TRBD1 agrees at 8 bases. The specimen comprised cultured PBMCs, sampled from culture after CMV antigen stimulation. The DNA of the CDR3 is TGTGCCAGCAGCTACGACAGGGGATTCACAGATACGCAGTATTTT. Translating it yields CASSYDRGFTDTQYF.